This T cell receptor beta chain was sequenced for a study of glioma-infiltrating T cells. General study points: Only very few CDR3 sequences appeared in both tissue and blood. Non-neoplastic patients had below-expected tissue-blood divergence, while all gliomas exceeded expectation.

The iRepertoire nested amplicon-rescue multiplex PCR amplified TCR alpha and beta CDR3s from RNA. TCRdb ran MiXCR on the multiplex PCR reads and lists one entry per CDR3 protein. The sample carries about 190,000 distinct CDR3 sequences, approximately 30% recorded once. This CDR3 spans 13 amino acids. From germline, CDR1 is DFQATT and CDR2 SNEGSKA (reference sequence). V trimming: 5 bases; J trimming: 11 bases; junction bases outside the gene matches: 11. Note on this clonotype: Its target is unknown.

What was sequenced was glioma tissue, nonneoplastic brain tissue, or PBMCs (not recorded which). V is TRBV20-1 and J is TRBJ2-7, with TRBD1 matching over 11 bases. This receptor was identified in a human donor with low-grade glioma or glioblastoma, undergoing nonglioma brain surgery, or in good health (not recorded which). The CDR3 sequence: CSADNRDRGTEYF. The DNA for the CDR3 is TGCAGTGCTGACAACCGGGACAGGGGGACCGAGTACTTC.